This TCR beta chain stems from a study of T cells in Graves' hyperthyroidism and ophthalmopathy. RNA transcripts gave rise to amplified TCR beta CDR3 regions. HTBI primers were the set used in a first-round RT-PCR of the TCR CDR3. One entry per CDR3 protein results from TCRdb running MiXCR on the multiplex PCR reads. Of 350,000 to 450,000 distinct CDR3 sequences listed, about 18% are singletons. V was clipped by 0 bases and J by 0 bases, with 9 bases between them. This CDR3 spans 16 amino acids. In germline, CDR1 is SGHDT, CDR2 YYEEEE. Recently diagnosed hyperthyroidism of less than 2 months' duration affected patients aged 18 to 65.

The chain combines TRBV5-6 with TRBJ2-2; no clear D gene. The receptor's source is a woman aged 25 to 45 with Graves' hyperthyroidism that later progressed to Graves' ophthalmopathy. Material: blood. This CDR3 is CASSLGPAANTGELFF. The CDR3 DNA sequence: TGTGCCAGCAGCTTGGGACCAGCTGCGAACACCGGGGAGCTGTTTTTT.